The subject of this entry is one T cell receptor beta chain. Which antigen it targets is not known. There are no base qualities to consult, and no much larger clone falls within one base. This specimen belongs to a study of T cell responses to AZD1222 COVID-19 vaccine (dated by TCRdb to the early 2020s). Concerning the study at large: Because spike-specific TCR depth and breadth did not differ between the two schedules, AZD1222 recipients who got a second dose at roughly 4 weeks were pooled with those who got a second dose at roughly 12 weeks. TCR sequencing was performed for about 240 trial participants, of whom about 200 were given two doses of AZD1222 and 26 were given two doses of MenACWY control vaccine. Trial participants were enrolled into age subgroups of 18-55, 56-69 and 70-plus years, which contained about 160, 30 and 59 TCR-sequenced participants, respectively. Overall study outcomes, separate from this receptor: The vaccine-associated CD4 TCRs covered the entire spike protein, and the dominant responses fell in regions 160-218 and 743-854. A significant rise in spike-specific TCR breadth and depth was observed after two AZD1222 doses relative to day 0 and relative to MenACWY recipients. Reportedly, close to half of the unique spike-specific TCRs recognized epitopes lying outside the regions that are mutated in the B.1.351 and B.1.1.7 variants. In the small 56-69-year group, the increase in depth fell short of significance, most likely because of low power. Participants were mostly white British and included more females than males, and it was suggested by the authors that clonal diversity may have been underestimated. Conclusions about previously exposed vaccinees are limited because only 6 or 7 AZD1222 recipients were SARS-CoV-2 seropositive at baseline. Because no day 14 peak-response samples were available, repertoires were characterized only after the peak T cell response.

The sample's time point label is to be understood as: baseline before first vaccination. Vaccinee samples were obtained from the UK trials COV001 and COV002, which included a single-blind randomized controlled phase 2/3 trial of AZD1222 (ChAdOx1 nCoV-19) in healthy adults. For TCRbeta chain sequencing, PBMC samples from trial participants were taken at day 0 and at day 28 after the second dose. V was cut back by 5 bases and J by 0 bases, leaving a gap of 10 bases between them. The CDR3, from cysteine to phenylalanine, totals 14 residues. Left in the record is the CDR3 DNA by itself, 42 bases read in frame from the first base. The germline V gene provides CDR1 MNHEY and CDR2 SVGAGI. The CDR3 regions of human TCRbeta chains were subjected to immunosequencing. In the authors' own workflow: TCRs in the repertoires were compared against a reference library of SARS-CoV-2-specific TCRs that had been generated with the MIRA antigen-specificity platform. Breadth meant the fraction of unique TCRs that were SARS-CoV-2-associated, whereas depth meant the fraction of total T cells that were SARS-CoV-2-associated. Using the MIRA data, every spike-specific TCR was mapped to the spike region that the TCR reacted to and assigned to either a CD4 or a CD8 class. Log10-transformed breadth and depth values were compared by one-way ANOVA with Sidak's multiple comparisons tests. Drawn from immuneACCESS, this table holds only the in-frame rearrangements with V and J called that TCRdb kept. Clones are partly lost; checked studies trace under half to an unresolved V gene and leave the rest unexplained. V and J calls plus clone size are reproduced from that table; the DNA served to infer D and trimming. This sample has around 100,000 clones in its table, and about 80% of those were observed once. The ten most abundant clones make up around 9.9% of the sample.

The TCR sequence derives from an adult in good health. The receptor chain draws on TRBV6-5 and TRBJ1-2, with the D gene not confidently named. Material: peripheral blood, obtained on day 0 of AZD1222 vaccination. The CDR3 amino acid sequence is: CASSPRRSNYGYTF. The DNA sequence is TGTGCCAGCAGTCCGAGGAGATCTAACTATGGCTACACCTTC.